This T cell receptor (beta chain) was identified in a study of human T cells and chemical hapten exposure. Study context: Alopecia universalis, totalis or areata was present in patients who were mostly female.

Sample time point: patch test 1, 2 weeks after DPC sensitization. The sample's treatment: therapeutic diphenylcyclopropenone sensitization with weekly scalp DPC. TCRdb re-called the RACE reads through MiXCR, storing one row per CDR3 protein. The table includes some 49,000 distinct CDR3 sequences, less than 10% detected once. There are 15 residues in the CDR3. The V end lost 3 bases, the J end lost 3 bases, and 11 bases lay between the germline ends. Germline V CDR1 and CDR2: SGHAT, FQNNGV. This clonotype is judged medium-sized. The V call is TRBV11-2, the J call TRBJ2-2; D unclear. Sequenced material: whole blood, taken in connection with sensitization to the hapten diphenylcyclopropenone (DPC). The TCR comes from a woman in her forties or fifties with alopecia areata. Some clones in this sample may be carry-over from other donors' samples. CDR3 sequence (DNA): TGTGCCAGCAGCTTGGGTCCTTCTGACACCGGGGAGCTGTTTTTT. Residues: CASSLGPSDTGELFF.